Shown below are 8 T cell receptor beta chains from a single sample sequenced in a study of blood T cells in healthy people across ages. A J-beta primer mix and a sample-barcoded 5' primer were used in a second PCR of about 6 to 12 cycles. TCRdb passed the 5' RACE reads through MiXCR, listing each CDR3 protein once. The table records some 1.4 million distinct CDR3 sequences, approximately 40% of them present only once. Sequenced material: blood. These receptors were obtained from a woman aged 18-29 years in good health.

About this clonotype itself: A much larger clone is a single base away; this may be a read error. This rearrangement joins TRBV20-1 to TRBJ2-1; tentative D call: TRBD2 (5 bases). The germline CDR1 and CDR2 sequences are DFQATT and SNEGSKA (reference sequence). CDR3 length equals 15 residues. CDR3 sequence (DNA): TGCAGTGCCAGAGAGACCGGGGTGACCTCCTACGAGCAGTTCTTC. Translating it yields CSARETGVTSYEQFF.

V gene TRBV7-9 combines with J gene TRBJ2-3; no definite D call. V was clipped by 6 bases and J by 2 bases, with 6 bases between them. The germline gives CDR1 SEHNR, CDR2 FQNEAQ (reference sequence). The CDR3 runs to 12 residues. This CDR3 reads CASRRITDTQYF. The CDR3, as DNA: TGTGCCAGCAGGAGAATCACAGATACGCAGTATTTT.

V gene TRBV18 combines with J gene TRBJ1-6; TRBD1 aligns across 8 bases. V gave up 6 bases and J gave up 10 bases; unmatched junction bases: 8. Germline V gene sequence: CDR1 KGHSH, CDR2 LQKENI. This CDR3 is 14 amino acids long. The CDR3 nucleotides are TGTGCCAGCTCCCAAGACAGGGGTTCCTCACCCCTCCACTTT. It translates to CASSQDRGSSPLHF.

This clonotype was counted between two and nine times. This chain joins TRBV20-1 and TRBJ2-4, with a tentative D call TRBD1 (5 bases). V shed 6 bases and J shed 0 bases, with 12 bases lying between them. The germline V gene has CDR1 DFQATT and CDR2 SNEGSKA (reference sequence). The CDR3 runs to 14 residues. In DNA, the CDR3 is TGCAGTGCAGGCAAGGGGCTAGCCAAAAACATTCAGTACTTC. Its protein is CSAGKGLAKNIQYF.

V is TRBV12-3 or TRBV12-4 and J is TRBJ2-1; the match to TRBD2 covers 7 bases. J was trimmed by 7 bases and V by 3 bases; bases with no gene match: 12. The CDR3 consists of 16 residues. CDR3 coding DNA: TGTGCCAGCAGTTTTAGGCTCGGGGGAGGGAGTAATGAGCAGTTCTTC. It codes for CASSFRLGGGSNEQFF.

The sample holds a few counts of this clonotype. CDR3 region: CASSGTGSAGSPLHF. The CDR3 DNA reads as TGTGCCAGCAGTGGGACAGGTTCGGCGGGTTCACCCCTCCACTTT. The V gene is TRBV27, the J gene TRBJ1-6; 8 nucleotides agree with TRBD1. Germline-derived CDR1 and CDR2 are MNHEY and SMNVEV (reference sequence). V was pared by 5 bases and J by 9 bases, with 9 bases of the junction left unmatched. The CDR3 runs to 15 residues.

This chain joins TRBV20-1 and TRBJ2-1; TRBD1 is a possible D gene (5 bases). The CDR3 covers 11 residues. The germline V gene encodes CDR1 DFQATT and CDR2 SNEGSKA (reference sequence). V shed 5 bases and J shed 5 bases, with 7 bases lying between them. CDR3 nucleotide sequence: TGCAGTGCTTTGGGGCACAATGAGCAGTTCTTC. Its translation is CSALGHNEQFF.

This clonotype has just a few counts. The V and J genes are TRBV3-1 and TRBJ1-2; 7 nucleotides agree with TRBD1. Germline V lookup: CDR1 LGHDT, CDR2 YNNKEL (reference sequence). With V trimmed by 2 bases and J by 8 bases, 8 bases remained unmatched. The CDR3 covers 14 residues. CDR3 sequence (DNA): TGTGCCAGCAGCCAACGACAGGGTACGAGGGGCTACACCTTC. It codes for CASSQRQGTRGYTF.